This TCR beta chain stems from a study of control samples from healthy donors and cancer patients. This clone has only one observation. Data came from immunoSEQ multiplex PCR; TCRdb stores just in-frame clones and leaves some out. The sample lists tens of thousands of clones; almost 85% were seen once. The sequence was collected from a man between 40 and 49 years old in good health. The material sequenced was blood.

This CDR3 is CAWSGDTTGLGEKLFF. The CDR3 coding sequence is TGTGCCTGGAGTGGGGACACGACAGGACTTGGGGAAAAACTGTTTTTT. The chain couples TRBV30 to TRBJ1-4; tentatively, D is TRBD1 (6 bases). V dropped 1 base and J dropped 8 bases, with 20 bases sitting between them. CDR1 and CDR2 from the germline V gene are GTSNPN and SVGIG (reference sequence). There are 16 residues in the CDR3.